These T cell receptor beta chains were read from a single sample in a study of shared clonotypes between healthy human individuals. Produced via immunoSEQ multiplex PCR; TCRdb's table is partial and in-frame only. This table has around 2,000,000 clones, 95% appearing once. Sequences were obtained from naive CD4+ T cells sorted from blood. These receptors originate from a man younger than 35 in good health. CDR3s include the opening cysteine and the closing phenylalanine or tryptophan. The D gene is left open where the match is weak. Where a row states a size, it is once, few, many or the class of an expanded clone; other rows omit it.

V,size,D,J,DNA,CDR3
TRBV5-1,.,.,TRBJ2-3,TGCGCCAGCCGGACAGAGCTTAGCACAGATACGCAGTATTTT,CASRTELSTDTQYF
TRBV5-1,.,.,TRBJ2-5,TGCGCCAGCAGCTTGGAGCGGCTAGCCCGGTACCAAGAGACCCAGTACTTC,CASSLERLARYQETQYF
TRBV6-5,once,.,TRBJ1-3,TGTGCCAGCAGTTACTCGAGACCAGACTCTGGAAACACCATATATTTT,CASSYSRPDSGNTIYF
TRBV6-6,.,TRBD2,TRBJ2-2,TGTGCCAGCAGTTCTAGCGGTAACACCGGGGAGCTGTTTTTT,CASSSSGNTGELFF
TRBV2,.,TRBD2,TRBJ2-5,TGTGCCAGCAGACCCGGGAGGAGCGGGAGGGCGGGAGAGACCCAGTACTTC,CASRPGRSGRAGETQYF
TRBV7-8,.,.,TRBJ2-5,TGTGCCAGCATCGGGGACTCGGAGACCCAGTACTTC,CASIGDSETQYF
TRBV27,.,.,TRBJ2-3,TGTGCCAGCAGTTTAGGTAACCTCCTCGATACGCAGTATTTT,CASSLGNLLDTQYF
TRBV30,.,.,TRBJ2-3,TGTGCCTGGAATCGTCTCGCAGGTGTGGCCCTGGATACGCAGTATTTT,CAWNRLAGVALDTQYF
TRBV7-9,.,TRBD1,TRBJ1-1,TGTGCCGGAGACCAGGGGGCGAGGACTGAAGCTTTCTTT,CAGDQGARTEAFF
TRBV5-4,.,.,TRBJ2-7,TGTGCCAGCAGCTTTAAAAGGACCGCCTCCTACGAGCAGTACTTC,CASSFKRTASYEQYF
TRBV10-3,.,.,TRBJ2-7,TGTGCCATCAACAACGGATCCTACGAGCAGTACTTC,CAINNGSYEQYF
TRBV19,.,TRBD2,TRBJ2-1,TGTGCCAGTAGTATCCGACTAGCGGTTCTTGCTCGGATAAATGAGCAGTTCTTC,CASSIRLAVLARINEQFF
TRBV5-1,.,.,TRBJ2-7,TGCGCCAGCAGCTTGGACGGTGCCTCCTACGAGCAGTACTTC,CASSLDGASYEQYF
TRBV29-1,once,TRBD1,TRBJ2-7,TGCAGCGCCGGGACAGGGGGCCCCTACGAGCAGTACTTC,CSAGTGGPYEQYF
TRBV5-8,.,.,TRBJ1-5,TGTGCCAGCAGCTTGGGGCTAGAACTCAATCAGCCCCAGCATTTT,CASSLGLELNQPQHF
TRBV7-2,.,.,TRBJ1-6,TGTGCCAGCAGCCGAGGCGGCTTCGGATCGACTTTTCCCCTCCACTTT,CASSRGGFGSTFPLHF
TRBV13,.,.,TRBJ2-1,TGTGCCAGCAGCTTGTCCCTCCTCTCCTACAATGAGCAGTTCTTC,CASSLSLLSYNEQFF
TRBV4-1,.,TRBD2,TRBJ2-4,TGCGCCAGCAGCCAAGAACGGGGGGTTGTTAAAAACATTCAGTACTTC,CASSQERGVVKNIQYF
TRBV6-5,.,.,TRBJ1-1,TGTGCCAGCAGTTATGTGCTGAACACTGAAGCTTTCTTT,CASSYVLNTEAFF
TRBV7-9,.,.,TRBJ2-1,TGTGCCAGCAGCTTAGTAGGTTTGAATGAGCAGTTCTTC,CASSLVGLNEQFF
TRBV18,.,.,TRBJ2-7,TGTGCCAGCTCACCGGACTATTCCGGCTACGAGCAGTACTTC,CASSPDYSGYEQYF
TRBV11-1,.,TRBD2,TRBJ2-1,TGTGCCAGCAGCCACCTACTAGCGGGGGGGCGGAATGAGCAGTTCTTC,CASSHLLAGGRNEQFF
TRBV4-1,.,.,TRBJ2-1,TGCGCCAGCAGCCAAGGCAACCCCCCACGGGATGAGCAGTTCTTC,CASSQGNPPRDEQFF
TRBV18,.,TRBD2,TRBJ2-7,TGTGCCAGCTCAGCGGGAGCGGAGGGGACCTACGAGCAGTACTTC,CASSAGAEGTYEQYF
TRBV18,.,.,TRBJ1-6,TGTGCCAGCTCACCGGGACTCCTTGATAATTCACCCCTCCACTTT,CASSPGLLDNSPLHF